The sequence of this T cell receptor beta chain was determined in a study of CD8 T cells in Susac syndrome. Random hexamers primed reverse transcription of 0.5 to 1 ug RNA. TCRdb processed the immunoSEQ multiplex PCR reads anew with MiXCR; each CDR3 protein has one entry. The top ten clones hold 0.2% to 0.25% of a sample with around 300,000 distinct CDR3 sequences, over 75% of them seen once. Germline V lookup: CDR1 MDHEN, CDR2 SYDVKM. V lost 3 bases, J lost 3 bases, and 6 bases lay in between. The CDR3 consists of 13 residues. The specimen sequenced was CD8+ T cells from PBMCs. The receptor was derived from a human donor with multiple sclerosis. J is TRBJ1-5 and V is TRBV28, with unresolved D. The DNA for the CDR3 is TGTGCCAGCAGTTTTTTAGTCAATCAGCCCCAGCATTTT. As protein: CASSFLVNQPQHF. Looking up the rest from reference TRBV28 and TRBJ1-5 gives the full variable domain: DVKVTQSSRYLVKRTGEKVFLECVQDMDHENMFWYRQDPGLGLRLIYFSYDVKMKEKGDIPEGYSVSREKKERFSLILESASTNQTSMYLCASSFLVNQPQHFGDGTRLSIL.